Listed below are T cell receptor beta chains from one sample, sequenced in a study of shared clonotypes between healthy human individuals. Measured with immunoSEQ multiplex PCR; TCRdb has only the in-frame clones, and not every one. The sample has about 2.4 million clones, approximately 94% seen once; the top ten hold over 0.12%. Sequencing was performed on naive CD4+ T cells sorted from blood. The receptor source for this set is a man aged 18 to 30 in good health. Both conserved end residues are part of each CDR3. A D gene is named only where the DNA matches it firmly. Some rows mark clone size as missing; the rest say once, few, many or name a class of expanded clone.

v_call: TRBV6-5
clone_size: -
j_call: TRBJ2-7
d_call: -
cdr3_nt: TGTGCCAGCAGTTACGGCAAGACCGGTTACGAGCAGTACTTC
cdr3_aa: CASSYGKTGYEQYF

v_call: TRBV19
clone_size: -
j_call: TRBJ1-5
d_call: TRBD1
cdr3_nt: TGTGCCAGTAGTTTACGACAGGGGAGCAATCAGCCCCAGCATTTT
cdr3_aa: CASSLRQGSNQPQHF

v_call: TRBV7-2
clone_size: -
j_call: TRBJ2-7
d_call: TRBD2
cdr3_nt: TGTGCCAGCAGCTTAGCGGGAGGGGGAGGGACTAGTCTGATCTACGAGCAGTACTTC
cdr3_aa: CASSLAGGGGTSLIYEQYF

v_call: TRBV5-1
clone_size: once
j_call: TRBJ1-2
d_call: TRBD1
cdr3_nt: TGCGCCAGCAGCTTTGGGACCGGGACAGGGTCCGATGGCTACACCTTC
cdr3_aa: CASSFGTGTGSDGYTF

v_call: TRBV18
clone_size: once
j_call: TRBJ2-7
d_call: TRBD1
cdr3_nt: TGTGCCAGCTCACCCCGGACAGGGCAAGACTACGAGCAGTACTTC
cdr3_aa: CASSPRTGQDYEQYF

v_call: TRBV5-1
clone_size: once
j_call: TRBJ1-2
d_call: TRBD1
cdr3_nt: TGCGCCAGCAGCTTGGGACAGGGGTTCGGCTACACCTTC
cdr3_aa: CASSLGQGFGYTF

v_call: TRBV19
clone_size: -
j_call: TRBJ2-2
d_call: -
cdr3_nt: TGTGCCAGTAGTCTGGGGCAGCTCACCGGGGAGCTGTTTTTT
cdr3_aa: CASSLGQLTGELFF

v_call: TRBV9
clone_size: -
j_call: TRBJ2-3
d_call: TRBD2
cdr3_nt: TGTGCCAGCAGCGTCGGAGGAAGCGGGAGTCTCCCAGATACGCAGTATTTT
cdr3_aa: CASSVGGSGSLPDTQYF

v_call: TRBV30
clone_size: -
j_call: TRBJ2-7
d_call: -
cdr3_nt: TGTGCCTGGAGTCCAACATCACGCGAGATGCACTTC
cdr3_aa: CAWSPTSREMHF

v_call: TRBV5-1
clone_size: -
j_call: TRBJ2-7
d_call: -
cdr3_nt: TGCGCCAGCAGCTTGTCGGATCCGCCATACGAGCAGTACTTC
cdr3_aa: CASSLSDPPYEQYF

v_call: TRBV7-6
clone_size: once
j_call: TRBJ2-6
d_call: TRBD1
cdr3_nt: TGTGCCAGCAGCTCACGGAAGCAGGGACAGGGATCCGGGGCCAACGTCCTGACTTTC
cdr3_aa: CASSSRKQGQGSGANVLTF